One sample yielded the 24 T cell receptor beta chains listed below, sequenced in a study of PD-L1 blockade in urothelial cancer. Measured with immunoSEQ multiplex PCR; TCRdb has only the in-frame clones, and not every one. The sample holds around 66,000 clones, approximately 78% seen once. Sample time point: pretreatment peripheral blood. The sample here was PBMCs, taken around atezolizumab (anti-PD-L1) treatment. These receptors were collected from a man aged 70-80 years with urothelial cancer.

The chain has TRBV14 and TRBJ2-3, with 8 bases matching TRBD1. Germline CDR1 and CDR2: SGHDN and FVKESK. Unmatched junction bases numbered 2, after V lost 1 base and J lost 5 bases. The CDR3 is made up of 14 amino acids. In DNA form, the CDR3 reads TGTGCCAGCAGCCAAGCAGGGGGCTTAGATACGCAGTATTTT. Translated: CASSQAGGLDTQYF.

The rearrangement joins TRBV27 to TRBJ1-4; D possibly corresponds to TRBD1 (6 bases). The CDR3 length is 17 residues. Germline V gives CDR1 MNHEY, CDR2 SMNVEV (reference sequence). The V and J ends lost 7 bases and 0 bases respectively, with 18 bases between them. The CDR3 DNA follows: TGTGCCAGCAAGGGGTTGGGGGCAGGTGCAACTAATGAAAAACTGTTTTTT. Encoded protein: CASKGLGAGATNEKLFF.

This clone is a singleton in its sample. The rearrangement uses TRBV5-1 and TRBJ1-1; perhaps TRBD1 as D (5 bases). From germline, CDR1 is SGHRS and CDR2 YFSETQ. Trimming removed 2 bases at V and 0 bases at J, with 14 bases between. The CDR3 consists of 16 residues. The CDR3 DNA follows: TGCGCCAGCAGCTTCGGGGGTACATCTATGAACACTGAAGCTTTCTTT. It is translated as CASSFGGTSMNTEAFF.

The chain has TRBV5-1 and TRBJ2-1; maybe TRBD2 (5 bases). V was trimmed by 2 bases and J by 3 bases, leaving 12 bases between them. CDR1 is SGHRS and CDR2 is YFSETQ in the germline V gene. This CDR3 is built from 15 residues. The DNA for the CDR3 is TGCGCCAGCAGCTTAAGCGGTCTGGACTACAATGAGCAGTTCTTC. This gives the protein CASSLSGLDYNEQFF.

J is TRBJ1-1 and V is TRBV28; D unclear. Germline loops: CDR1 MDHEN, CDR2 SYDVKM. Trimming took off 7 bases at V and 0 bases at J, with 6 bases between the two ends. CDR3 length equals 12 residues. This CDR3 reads CASTLMNTEAFF. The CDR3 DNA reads TGTGCCAGCACCCTTATGAACACTGAAGCTTTCTTT.

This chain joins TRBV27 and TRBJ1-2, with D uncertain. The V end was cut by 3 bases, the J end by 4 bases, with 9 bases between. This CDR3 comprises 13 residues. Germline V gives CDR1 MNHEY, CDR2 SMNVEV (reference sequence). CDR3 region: CASSFSIGYGYTF. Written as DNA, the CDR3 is TGTGCCAGCAGTTTTAGTATCGGCTATGGCTACACCTTC.

The CDR3 DNA sequence: TGTGCCAGTAGGACAGGGGGTGATGGGAAGCCCCAGCATTTT. Its protein product is CASRTGGDGKPQHF. V gene TRBV19 combines with J gene TRBJ1-5; 9 nucleotides line up with TRBD1. CDR1 LNHDA and CDR2 SQIVND come from the germline V gene (reference sequence). This CDR3 has 14 amino acids. The J segment lost 8 bases and the V segment lost 6 bases, leaving 8 bases of the junction unmatched.

CDR3 amino acids: CASSAQGSEAFF. Here the CDR3 DNA reads TGTGCCAGCAGCGCGCAGGGGTCCGAAGCTTTCTTT. This chain uses TRBV2 with TRBJ1-1; the D gene is possibly TRBD1 (6 bases). V was shortened by 6 bases and J by 8 bases, with 13 bases between the two germline ends. The germline gives CDR1 SNHLY, CDR2 FYNNEI. The CDR3 sequence is 12 residues long.

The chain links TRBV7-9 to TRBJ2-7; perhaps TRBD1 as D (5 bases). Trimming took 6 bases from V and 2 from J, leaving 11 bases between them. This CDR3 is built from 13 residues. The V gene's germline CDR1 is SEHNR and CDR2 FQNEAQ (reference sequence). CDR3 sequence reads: CASRPQGTYEQYF. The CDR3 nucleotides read TGTGCCAGCAGACCGCAGGGAACCTACGAGCAGTACTTC. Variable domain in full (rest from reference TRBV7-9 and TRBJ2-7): DTGVSQNPRHKITKRGQNVTFRCDPISEHNRLYWYRQTLGQGPEFLTYFQNEAQLEKSRLLSDRFSAERPKGSFSTLEIQRTEQGDSAMYLCASRPQGTYEQYFGPGTRLTVT.

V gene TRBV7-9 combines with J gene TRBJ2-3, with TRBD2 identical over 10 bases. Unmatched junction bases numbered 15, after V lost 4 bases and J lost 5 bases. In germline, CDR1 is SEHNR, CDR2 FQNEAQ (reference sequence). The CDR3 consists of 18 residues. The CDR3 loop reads CASSSLLLAGATGDTQYF. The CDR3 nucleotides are TGTGCCAGCAGCTCCCTCCTGCTAGCGGGAGCCACCGGAGATACGCAGTATTTT.

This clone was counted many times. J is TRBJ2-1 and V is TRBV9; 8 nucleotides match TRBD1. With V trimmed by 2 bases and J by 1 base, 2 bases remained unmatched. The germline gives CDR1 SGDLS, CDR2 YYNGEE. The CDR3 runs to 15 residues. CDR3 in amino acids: CASSVTGGSYNEQFF. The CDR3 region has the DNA TGTGCCAGCAGCGTTACAGGGGGGTCCTACAATGAGCAGTTCTTC. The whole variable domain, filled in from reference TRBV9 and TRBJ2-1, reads DSGVTQTPKHLITATGQRVTLRCSPRSGDLSVYWYQQSLDQGLQFLIQYYNGEERAKGNILERFSAQQFPDLHSELNLSSLELGDSALYFCASSVTGGSYNEQFFGPGTRLTVL.

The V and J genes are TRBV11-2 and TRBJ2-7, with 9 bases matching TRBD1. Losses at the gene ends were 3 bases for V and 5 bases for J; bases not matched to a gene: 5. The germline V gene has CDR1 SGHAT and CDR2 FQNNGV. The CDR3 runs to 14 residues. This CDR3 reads CASSFSTGGNEQYF. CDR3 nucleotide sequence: TGTGCCAGCAGCTTCTCGACAGGGGGTAACGAGCAGTACTTC.

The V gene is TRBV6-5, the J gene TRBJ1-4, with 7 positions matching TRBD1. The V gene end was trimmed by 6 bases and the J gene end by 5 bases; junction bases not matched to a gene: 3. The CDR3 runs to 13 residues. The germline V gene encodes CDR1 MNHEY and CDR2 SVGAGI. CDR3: CASSGRGNEKLFF. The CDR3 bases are TGTGCCAGCAGCGGCAGGGGGAATGAAAAACTGTTTTTT.

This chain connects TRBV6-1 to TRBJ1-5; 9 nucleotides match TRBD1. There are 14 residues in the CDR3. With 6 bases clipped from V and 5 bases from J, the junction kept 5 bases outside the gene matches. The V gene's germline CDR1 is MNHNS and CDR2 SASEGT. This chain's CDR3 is CASSRDRDDQPQHF. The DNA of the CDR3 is TGTGCCAGCAGCCGGGACAGGGACGATCAGCCCCAGCATTTT.

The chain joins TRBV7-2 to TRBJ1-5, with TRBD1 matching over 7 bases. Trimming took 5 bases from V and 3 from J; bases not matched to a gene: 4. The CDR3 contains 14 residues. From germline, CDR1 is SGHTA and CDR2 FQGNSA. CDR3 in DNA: TGTGCCAGCAGCCGACAGGGCTCCAATCAGCCCCAGCATTTT. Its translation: CASSRQGSNQPQHF.

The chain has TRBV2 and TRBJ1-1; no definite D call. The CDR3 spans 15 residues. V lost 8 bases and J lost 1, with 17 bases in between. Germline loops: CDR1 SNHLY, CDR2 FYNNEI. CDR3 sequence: CASLTRGGRNTEAFF. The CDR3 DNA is TGTGCCAGCTTGACCCGCGGAGGGAGGAACACTGAAGCTTTCTTT.

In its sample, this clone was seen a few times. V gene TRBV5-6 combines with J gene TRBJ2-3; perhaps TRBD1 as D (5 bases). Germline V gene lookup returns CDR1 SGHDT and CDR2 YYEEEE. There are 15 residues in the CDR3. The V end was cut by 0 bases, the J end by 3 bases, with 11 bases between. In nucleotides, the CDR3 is TGTGCCAGCAGCTTGGAACAGGCCTGGACAGATACGCAGTATTTT. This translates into CASSLEQAWTDTQYF.

The CDR3 protein is CASSVSGQGDTEAFF. DNA of the CDR3: TGTGCCAGCAGCGTCTCTGGACAGGGCGACACTGAAGCTTTCTTT. The chain uses TRBV9 and TRBJ1-1, with 8 positions matching TRBD1. The V gene end was trimmed by 2 bases and the J gene end by 3 bases; junction bases not matched to a gene: 6. Germline V CDR1 and CDR2: SGDLS, YYNGEE. The CDR3 loop spans 15 amino acids.

CDR3 in DNA: TGTGCCAGCAGCTTACAGGGTGGATTTTTGAACACTGAAGCTTTCTTT. Protein sequence: CASSLQGGFLNTEAFF. This sequence joins TRBV7-3 and TRBJ1-1; TRBD1 is a possible D gene (5 bases). This CDR3 contains 16 residues. V lost 2 bases and J 0 bases, leaving 13 bases between the germline ends. Looked up from germline, CDR1 is SGHTA and CDR2 is FQGTGA.

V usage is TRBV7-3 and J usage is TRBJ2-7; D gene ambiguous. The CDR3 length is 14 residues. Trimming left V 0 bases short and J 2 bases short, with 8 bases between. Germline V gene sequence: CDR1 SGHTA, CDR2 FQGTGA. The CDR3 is CASSLTPSPYEQYF. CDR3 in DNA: TGTGCCAGCAGCTTAACCCCCAGTCCCTACGAGCAGTACTTC.

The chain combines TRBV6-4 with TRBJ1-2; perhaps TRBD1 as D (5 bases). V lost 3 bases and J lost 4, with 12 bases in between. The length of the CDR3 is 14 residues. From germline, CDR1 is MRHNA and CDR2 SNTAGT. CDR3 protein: CASSESAGPYGYTF. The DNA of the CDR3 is TGTGCCAGCAGTGAGAGCGCAGGGCCCTATGGCTACACCTTC.

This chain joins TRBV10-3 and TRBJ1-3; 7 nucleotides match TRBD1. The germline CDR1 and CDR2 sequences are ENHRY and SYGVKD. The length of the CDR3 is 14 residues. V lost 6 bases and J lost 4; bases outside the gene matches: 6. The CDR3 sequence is CAISYGQEGNTIYF. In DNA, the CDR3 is TGTGCCATCAGCTACGGACAGGAAGGAAACACCATATATTTT.

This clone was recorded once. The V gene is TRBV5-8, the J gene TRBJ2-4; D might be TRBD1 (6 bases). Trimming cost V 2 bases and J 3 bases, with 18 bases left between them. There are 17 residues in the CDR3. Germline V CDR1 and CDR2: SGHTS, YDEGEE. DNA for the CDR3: TGTGCCAGCAGCTTCCGACAGGTCGCAGGGTACAAAAACATTCAGTACTTC. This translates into CASSFRQVAGYKNIQYF. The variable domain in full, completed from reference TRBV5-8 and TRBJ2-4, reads EAGVTQSPTHLIKTRGQQATLRCSPISGHTSVYWYQQALGLGLQFLLWYDEGEERNRGNFPPRFSGRQFPNYSSELNVNALELEDSALYLCASSFRQVAGYKNIQYFGAGTRLSVL.

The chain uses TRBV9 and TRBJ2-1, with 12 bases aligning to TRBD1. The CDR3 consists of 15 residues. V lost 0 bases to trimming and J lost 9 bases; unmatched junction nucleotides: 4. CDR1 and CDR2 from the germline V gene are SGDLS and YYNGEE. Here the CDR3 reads CASSVGGQGAGEQFF. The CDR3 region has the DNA TGTGCCAGCAGCGTAGGGGGACAGGGGGCGGGTGAGCAGTTCTTC. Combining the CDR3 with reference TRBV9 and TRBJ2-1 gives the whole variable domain DSGVTQTPKHLITATGQRVTLRCSPRSGDLSVYWYQQSLDQGLQFLIQYYNGEERAKGNILERFSAQQFPDLHSELNLSSLELGDSALYFCASSVGGQGAGEQFFGPGTRLTVL.